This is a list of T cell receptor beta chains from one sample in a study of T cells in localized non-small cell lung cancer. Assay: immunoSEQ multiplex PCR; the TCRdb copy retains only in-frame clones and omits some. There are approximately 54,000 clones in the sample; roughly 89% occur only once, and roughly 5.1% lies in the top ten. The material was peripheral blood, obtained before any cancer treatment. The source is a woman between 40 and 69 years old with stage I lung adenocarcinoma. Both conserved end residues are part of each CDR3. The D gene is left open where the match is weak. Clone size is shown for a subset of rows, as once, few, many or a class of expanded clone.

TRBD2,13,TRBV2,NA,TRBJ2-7,TGTGCCAGCTGTAGCGGGGCGAACTACGAGCAGTACTTC,CASCSGANYEQYF
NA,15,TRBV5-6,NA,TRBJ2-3,TGTGCCAGCAGCTTTTTAGGGGATAGCACAGATACGCAGTATTTT,CASSFLGDSTDTQYF
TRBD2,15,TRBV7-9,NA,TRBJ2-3,TGTGCCAGCAGCCATAGTCTAGCGGGGGGAGTTACGCAGTATTTT,CASSHSLAGGVTQYF
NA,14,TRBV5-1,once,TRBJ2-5,TGCGCCAGCAGCTGGGGGACCGCTCAAGAGACCCAGTACTTC,CASSWGTAQETQYF
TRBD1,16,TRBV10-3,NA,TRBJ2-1,TGTGCCATCAGTCCCGGGACAGGGCCGGGGTACAATGAGCAGTTCTTC,CAISPGTGPGYNEQFF
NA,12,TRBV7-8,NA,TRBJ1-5,TGTGCCAGCAGCCCCGCCATCCAGCCCCAGCATTTT,CASSPAIQPQHF
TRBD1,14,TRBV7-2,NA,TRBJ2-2,TGTGCCAGCAGCACGCGACAGGGGGCGCGAGAGCTGTTTTTT,CASSTRQGARELFF
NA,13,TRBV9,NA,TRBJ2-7,TGTGCCAGCAGCGGAAACTCAGTTTACGAGCAGTACTTC,CASSGNSVYEQYF
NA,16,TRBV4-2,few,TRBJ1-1,TGTGCCAGCAGCCAAGAAATCAGGACTTTCAACACTGAAGCTTTCTTT,CASSQEIRTFNTEAFF
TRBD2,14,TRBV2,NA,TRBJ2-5,TGTGCCAGCAATAGCCAGCGGGGGCAAGAGACCCAGTACTTC,CASNSQRGQETQYF
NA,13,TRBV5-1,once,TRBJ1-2,TGCGCCAGCAGCCCCGGAGGGGGCTATGGCTACACCTTC,CASSPGGGYGYTF
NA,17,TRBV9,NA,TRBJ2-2,TGTGCCAGCAGCGTAGCACAGGGTTTCCCGAACACCGGGGAGCTGTTTTTT,CASSVAQGFPNTGELFF
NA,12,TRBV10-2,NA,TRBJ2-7,TGCGCCAGCTTGGGGGGACACTACGAGCAGTACTTC,CASLGGHYEQYF
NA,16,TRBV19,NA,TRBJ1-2,TGTGCCAGTAGTTTCTTCCCTCGGGACATGCTTCATGGCTACACCTTC,CASSFFPRDMLHGYTF
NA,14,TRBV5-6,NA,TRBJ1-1,TGTGCCAGCAGCATAGGGTGGCAAAACACTGAAGCTTTCTTT,CASSIGWQNTEAFF
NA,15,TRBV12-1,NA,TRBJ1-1,TGTGCCAGCAGCTTTAGGTCCGGTCGGAACACTGAAGCTTTCTTT,CASSFRSGRNTEAFF
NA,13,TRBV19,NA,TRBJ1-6,TGTGCCAGTAGTATAATCCCGAATTCACCCCTCCACTTT,CASSIIPNSPLHF
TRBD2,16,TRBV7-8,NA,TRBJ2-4,TGTGCCAGCAGCACGGGACTAGCCCTAGCCAAAAACATTCAGTACTTC,CASSTGLALAKNIQYF
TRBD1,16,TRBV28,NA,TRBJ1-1,TGTGCCAGCAGTATGACTCCCACAGGGGGGAGCACTGAAGCTTTCTTT,CASSMTPTGGSTEAFF
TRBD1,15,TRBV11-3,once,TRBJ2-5,TGTGCCAGCAGCTTTGGACAGGGGGCAGGAGAGACCCAGTACTTC,CASSFGQGAGETQYF
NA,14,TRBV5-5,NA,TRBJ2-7,TGTGCCAGCAGCTTGGCGGGGGACAGCCACGAGCAGTACTTC,CASSLAGDSHEQYF
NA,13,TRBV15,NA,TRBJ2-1,TGTGCCACCAGCAGAGTCGGATACAATGAGCAGTTCTTC,CATSRVGYNEQFF
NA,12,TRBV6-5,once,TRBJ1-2,TGTGCCAGCAGTGAGGACAGCTATGGCTACACCTTC,CASSEDSYGYTF
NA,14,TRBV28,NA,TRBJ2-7,TGTGCCAGCAGTTTAAGGCCCAGACACTACGAGCAGTACTTC,CASSLRPRHYEQYF
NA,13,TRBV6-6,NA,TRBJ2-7,TGTGCCAGCAGTCCCCGGGACATCTACGAGCAGTACTTC,CASSPRDIYEQYF
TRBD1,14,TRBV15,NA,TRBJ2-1,TGTGCCACCAGCATGGACAGGGGCCCCAATGAGCAGTTCTTC,CATSMDRGPNEQFF
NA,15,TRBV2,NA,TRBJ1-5,TGTGCCAGCAGTGAAAGCATAGTTAGCAATCAGCCCCAGCATTTT,CASSESIVSNQPQHF
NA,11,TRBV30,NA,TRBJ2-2,TGTGCCTGGAGTGGGACCGGGGAGCTGTTTTTT,CAWSGTGELFF
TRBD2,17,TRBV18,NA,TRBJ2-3,TGTGCCAGCTCACCATCGGCTAGCGGGGGGTACACAGATACGCAGTATTTT,CASSPSASGGYTDTQYF
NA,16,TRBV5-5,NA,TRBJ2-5,TGTGCCAGCAGCTTGTTGCCGGGGGGCCCCTCGGAGACCCAGTACTTC,CASSLLPGGPSETQYF
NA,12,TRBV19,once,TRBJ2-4,TGTGCCAGTAGATCGAATTTTGACATTCAGTACTTC,CASRSNFDIQYF
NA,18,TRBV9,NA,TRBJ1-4,TGTGCCAGCAGCGGAGACCCCGTACAGGAGTCAAATAATGAAAAACTGTTTTTT,CASSGDPVQESNNEKLFF
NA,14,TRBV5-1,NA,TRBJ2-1,TGCGCCAGCAGCTTCCGGGACGGTTACAATGAGCAGTTCTTC,CASSFRDGYNEQFF
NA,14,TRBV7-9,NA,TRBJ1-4,TGTGCCAGCAGCCGCGCAGGGATTGGGGGAAAACTGTTTTTT,CASSRAGIGGKLFF
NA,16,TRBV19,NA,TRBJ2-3,TGTGCCAGTAGTCCTTGGCTGTCCAATGGCGCAGATACGCAGTATTTT,CASSPWLSNGADTQYF
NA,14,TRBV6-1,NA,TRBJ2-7,TGTGCCAGCAGTGAAATCGGAGGTATCTACGAGCAGTACTTC,CASSEIGGIYEQYF
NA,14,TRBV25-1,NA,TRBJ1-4,TGTGCCAGCGCAGCCGGGGGTTCTAATGAAAAACTGTTTTTT,CASAAGGSNEKLFF
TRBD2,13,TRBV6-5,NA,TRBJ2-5,TGTGCCAGCAGTTACTCGACAAGGGACTACCTTTACTTC,CASSYSTRDYLYF
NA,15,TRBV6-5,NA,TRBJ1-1,TGTACCAGCAGTTACTCTGGACGGATGAACACTGAAGCTTTCTTT,CTSSYSGRMNTEAFF
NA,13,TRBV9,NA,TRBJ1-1,TGTGCCAGCAGCGTAGTATTGGGCACTGAAGCTTTCTTT,CASSVVLGTEAFF
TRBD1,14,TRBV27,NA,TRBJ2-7,TGTGCCAGCAGTCCCTTGACAGGGCAGTACGAGCAGTACTTC,CASSPLTGQYEQYF